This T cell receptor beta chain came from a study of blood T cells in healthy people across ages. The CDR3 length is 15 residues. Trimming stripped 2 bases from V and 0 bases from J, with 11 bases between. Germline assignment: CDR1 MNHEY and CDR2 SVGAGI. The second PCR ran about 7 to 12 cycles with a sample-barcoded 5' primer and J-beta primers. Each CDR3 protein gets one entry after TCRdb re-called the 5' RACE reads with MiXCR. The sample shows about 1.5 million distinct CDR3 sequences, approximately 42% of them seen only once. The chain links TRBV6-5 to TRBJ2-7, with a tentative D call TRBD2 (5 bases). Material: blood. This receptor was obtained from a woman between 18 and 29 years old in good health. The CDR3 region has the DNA TGTGCCAGCAGTTACGCGGGCAGGAGCTCCTACGAGCAGTACTTC. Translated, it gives CASSYAGRSSYEQYF.